The 15 T cell receptor beta chains in this list originate from one sample, sequenced in a study of technical replicates of blood from a few donors. Using immunoSEQ multiplex PCR, the repertoire was profiled, and TCRdb retains in-frame clones only, with some absent. The sample holds around 13,000 clones, over 80% seen once. Specimen: PBMCs. These receptors all come from a human donor in good health.

The CDR3, as DNA: TGTGCCAGCTCTCAAGACCCGGGACAGGGGGGCGAGCAGTACTTC. Translating it yields CASSQDPGQGGEQYF. This chain uses TRBV18 with TRBJ2-7; 11 nucleotides agree with TRBD1. The CDR3 totals 15 residues. Germline CDR1 reads KGHSH; CDR2 reads LQKENI. J was trimmed by 6 bases and V by 6 bases; bases with no gene match: 10.

This chain joins TRBV6-1 and TRBJ1-1; the D gene is possibly TRBD1 (6 bases). Trimming took 6 bases from V and 0 from J, leaving 11 bases between them. The length of the CDR3 is 14 residues. Germline-derived CDR1 and CDR2 are MNHNS and SASEGT. CDR3 coding DNA: TGTGCCAGCAGCGTTCAGGGGATGAACACTGAAGCTTTCTTT. Residues: CASSVQGMNTEAFF.

The chain uses TRBV5-1 and TRBJ2-7; TRBD1 aligns across 7 bases. This CDR3 contains 13 residues. Trimming took 4 bases from V and 7 from J; bases not matched to a gene: 8. Looked up from germline, CDR1 is SGHRS and CDR2 is YFSETQ. The CDR3 nucleotides are TGCGCCAGCAGCCTACAGGGGCCGAGGGAGCAGTACTTC. Protein: CASSLQGPREQYF.

The chain couples TRBV2 to TRBJ2-1, with TRBD2 identical over 9 bases. This CDR3 has 15 amino acids. Germline CDR1 SNHLY, CDR2 FYNNEI. Trimming at V came to 7 bases and at J to 7 bases, leaving 11 bases not matched to a gene. CDR3 loop: CASTPGLAPSNEQFF. The CDR3 region has the DNA TGTGCCAGCACGCCGGGACTAGCCCCATCTAATGAGCAGTTCTTC.

The chain carries TRBV19 and TRBJ2-5; TRBD2 aligns across 11 bases. The J segment lost 5 bases and the V segment lost 5 bases, leaving 10 bases of the junction unmatched. The CDR3 runs 16 residues. Germline CDR1 is LNHDA and CDR2 is SQIVND (reference sequence). The CDR3 sequence is CASSPGLADRGETQYF. CDR3 DNA: TGTGCCAGTAGTCCGGGACTAGCGGACCGAGGGGAGACCCAGTACTTC.

The chain is built from TRBV9 and TRBJ1-1, with 11 bases aligning to TRBD1. The CDR3 runs to 16 residues. Looked up from germline, CDR1 is SGDLS and CDR2 is YYNGEE. V shed 4 bases, J shed 1 base, and the junction held 6 bases outside the gene matches. In DNA form, the CDR3 reads TGTGCCAGCAGCCCGGGACAGGGGGGAGCGAACACTGAAGCTTTCTTT. This translates into CASSPGQGGANTEAFF. The variable domain in full, completed from reference TRBV9 and TRBJ1-1, reads DSGVTQTPKHLITATGQRVTLRCSPRSGDLSVYWYQQSLDQGLQFLIQYYNGEERAKGNILERFSAQQFPDLHSELNLSSLELGDSALYFCASSPGQGGANTEAFFGQGTRLTVV.

The chain uses TRBV19 and TRBJ1-5, with a weak D call TRBD1 (6 bases). The CDR3 loop spans 14 amino acids. The V end lost 5 bases, the J end lost 7 bases, and 15 bases lay between the germline ends. CDR1 and CDR2 from the germline V gene are LNHDA and SQIVND (reference sequence). In DNA, the CDR3 is TGTGCCAGTAGTCCACAGGGACGTGGACAGCCCCAGCATTTT. Translating it yields CASSPQGRGQPQHF.

The genes are TRBV27 and TRBJ2-7; D is unresolved. V was clipped by 5 bases and J by 8 bases, with 22 bases between them. This CDR3 comprises 15 residues. Germline V gene data show CDR1 as MNHEY and CDR2 as SMNVEV (reference sequence). The CDR3 coding sequence is TGTGCCAGCAGTGAACGGGTTACCCTCGCAGCCCAGCAGTACTTC. It yields the protein CASSERVTLAAQQYF.

The V call is TRBV7-6, the J call TRBJ2-7; a possible D gene is TRBD2 (5 bases). The V gene's germline CDR1 is SGHVS and CDR2 FNYEAQ. The CDR3 contains 14 residues. Trimming cost V 3 bases and J 5 bases, with 14 bases left between them. Written as DNA, the CDR3 is TGTGCCAGCAGCTTCAGCAATACCGGGAACGAGCAGTACTTC. This codes for CASSFSNTGNEQYF.

V is TRBV7-9 and J is TRBJ2-3, with a tentative D call TRBD1 (6 bases). V lost 3 bases to trimming and J lost 5 bases, with 15 bases between them. The CDR3 runs to 15 residues. Germline lookup yields CDR1 SEHNR and CDR2 FQNEAQ (reference sequence). The CDR3 coding sequence is TGTGCCAGCAGCTTGGACGCAGGGGTTGGAGATACGCAGTATTTT. Its translation: CASSLDAGVGDTQYF. The entire variable domain, with the rest obtained from reference TRBV7-9 and TRBJ2-3, is as follows: DTGVSQNPRHKITKRGQNVTFRCDPISEHNRLYWYRQTLGQGPEFLTYFQNEAQLEKSRLLSDRFSAERPKGSFSTLEIQRTEQGDSAMYLCASSLDAGVGDTQYFGPGTRLTVL.

This chain connects TRBV6-6 to TRBJ2-3, with 8 bases fitting TRBD1. The germline V gene encodes CDR1 MNHNY and CDR2 SVGAGI (reference sequence). This CDR3 has 15 residues. V was pared by 4 bases and J by 2 bases, with 5 bases of the junction left unmatched. For the CDR3, the DNA is TGTGCCAGCAGTTTGATGGGACAGGCCACAGATACGCAGTATTTT. It translates to CASSLMGQATDTQYF.

The chain combines TRBV19 with TRBJ2-1; no firm D call. From germline, CDR1 is LNHDA and CDR2 SQIVND (reference sequence). The CDR3 runs to 16 residues. V was clipped by 1 base and J by 7 bases, with 17 bases between them. CDR3 residues: CASSIVGGVHRNEQFF. The CDR3 DNA is TGTGCCAGTAGTATAGTTGGCGGAGTACATAGGAATGAGCAGTTCTTC.

The chain couples TRBV6-6 to TRBJ2-3; 8 bases map to TRBD2. The CDR3 totals 16 residues. Germline assignment: CDR1 MNHNY and CDR2 SVGAGI (reference sequence). J gave up 4 bases and V 5 bases, and 11 bases lay outside the gene matches. CDR3 DNA: TGTGCCAGCAGTGTGCTTCGAGCGGGAGTTGCAGATACGCAGTATTTT. It yields the protein CASSVLRAGVADTQYF.

In this sample, this clone turned up a few times. The chain combines TRBV30 with TRBJ1-1, with a tentative D call TRBD1 (5 bases). Trimming removed 1 base at V and 0 bases at J, with 6 bases between. Germline V gives CDR1 GTSNPN, CDR2 SVGIG (reference sequence). The length of the CDR3 is 13 residues. The CDR3 region has the DNA TGTGCCTGGAGTGAGACAGTGAACACTGAAGCTTTCTTT. It yields the protein CAWSETVNTEAFF.

J is TRBJ2-7 and V is TRBV19; 9 bases map to TRBD1. J gave up 1 base and V 3 bases, and 13 bases lay outside the gene matches. The CDR3 is 18 amino acids. The V gene's germline CDR1 is LNHDA and CDR2 SQIVND (reference sequence). The CDR3 bases are TGTGCCAGTAGTATGGACGGGACAGGGTTCCTTGGGTCCTACGAGCAGTACTTC. As protein: CASSMDGTGFLGSYEQYF.